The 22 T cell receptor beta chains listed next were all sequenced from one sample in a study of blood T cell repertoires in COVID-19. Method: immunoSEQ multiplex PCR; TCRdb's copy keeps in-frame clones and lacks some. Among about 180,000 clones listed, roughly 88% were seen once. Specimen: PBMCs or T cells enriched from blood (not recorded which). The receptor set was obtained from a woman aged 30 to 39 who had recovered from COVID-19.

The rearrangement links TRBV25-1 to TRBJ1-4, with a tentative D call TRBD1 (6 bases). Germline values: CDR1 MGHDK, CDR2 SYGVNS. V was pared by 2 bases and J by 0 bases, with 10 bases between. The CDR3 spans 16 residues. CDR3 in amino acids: CASSETGTTTNEKLFF. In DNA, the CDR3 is TGTGCCAGCAGTGAAACAGGGACCACAACTAATGAAAAACTGTTTTTT.

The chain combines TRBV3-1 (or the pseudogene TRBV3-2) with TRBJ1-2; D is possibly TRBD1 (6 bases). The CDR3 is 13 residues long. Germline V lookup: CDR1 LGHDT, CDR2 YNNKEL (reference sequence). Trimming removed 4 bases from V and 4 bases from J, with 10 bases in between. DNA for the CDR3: TGTGCCAGCAGCCGCGGACAGACCTATGGCTACACCTTC. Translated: CASSRGQTYGYTF.

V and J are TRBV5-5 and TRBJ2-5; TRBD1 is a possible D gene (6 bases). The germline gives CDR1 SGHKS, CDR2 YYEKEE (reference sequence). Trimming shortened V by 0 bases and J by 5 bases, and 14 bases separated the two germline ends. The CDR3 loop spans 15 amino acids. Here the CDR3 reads CASSLARTARETQYF. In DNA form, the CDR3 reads TGTGCCAGCAGCTTGGCTAGGACAGCGCGGGAGACCCAGTACTTC. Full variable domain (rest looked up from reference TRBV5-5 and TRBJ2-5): DAGVTQSPTHLIKTRGQQVTLRCSPISGHKSVSWYQQVLGQGPQFIFQYYEKEERGRGNFPDRFSARQFPNYSSELNVNALLLGDSALYLCASSLARTARETQYFGPGTRLLVL.

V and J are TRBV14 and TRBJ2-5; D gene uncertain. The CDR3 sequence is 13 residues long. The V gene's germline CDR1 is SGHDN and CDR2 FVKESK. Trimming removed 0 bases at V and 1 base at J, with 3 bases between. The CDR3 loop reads CASSQDLQETQYF. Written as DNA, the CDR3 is TGTGCCAGCAGCCAAGATCTCCAAGAGACCCAGTACTTC.

This chain's CDR3 is CASSYGLAGYNEQFF. For the CDR3, the DNA is TGTGCCAGCAGTTACGGCCTAGCGGGTTACAATGAGCAGTTCTTC. The chain employs TRBV6-5 and TRBJ2-1; TRBD2 agrees at 8 bases. The ends lost 2 bases at V and 4 bases at J; junction bases unmatched: 4. The CDR3 has 15 residues. Germline V lookup: CDR1 MNHEY, CDR2 SVGAGI.

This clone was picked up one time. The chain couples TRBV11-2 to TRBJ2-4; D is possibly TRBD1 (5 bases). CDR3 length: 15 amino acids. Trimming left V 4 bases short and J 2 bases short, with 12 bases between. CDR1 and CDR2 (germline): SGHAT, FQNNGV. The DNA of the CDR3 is TGTGCCAGCAGCTCGCCGCTGGGGCCCAAAAACATTCAGTACTTC. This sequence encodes CASSSPLGPKNIQYF.

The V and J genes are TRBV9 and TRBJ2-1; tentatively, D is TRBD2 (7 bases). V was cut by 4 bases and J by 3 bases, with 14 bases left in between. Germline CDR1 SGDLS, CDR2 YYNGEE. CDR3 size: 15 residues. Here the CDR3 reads CASSRGATDYNEQFF. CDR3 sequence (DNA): TGTGCCAGCAGCCGGGGGGCTACAGACTACAATGAGCAGTTCTTC. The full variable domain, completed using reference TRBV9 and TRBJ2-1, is DSGVTQTPKHLITATGQRVTLRCSPRSGDLSVYWYQQSLDQGLQFLIQYYNGEERAKGNILERFSAQQFPDLHSELNLSSLELGDSALYFCASSRGATDYNEQFFGPGTRLTVL.

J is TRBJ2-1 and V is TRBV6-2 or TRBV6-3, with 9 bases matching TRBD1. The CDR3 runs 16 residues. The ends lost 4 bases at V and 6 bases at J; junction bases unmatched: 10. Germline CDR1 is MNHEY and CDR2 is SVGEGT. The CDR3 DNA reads TGTGCCAGCAGTTTACCGGGACAGGGTCCTCTCAATGAGCAGTTCTTC. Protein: CASSLPGQGPLNEQFF.

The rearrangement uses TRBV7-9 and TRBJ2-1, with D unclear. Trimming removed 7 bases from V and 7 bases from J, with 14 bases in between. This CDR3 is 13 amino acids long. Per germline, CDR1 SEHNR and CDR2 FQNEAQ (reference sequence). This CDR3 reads CASTLLSGNEQFF. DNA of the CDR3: TGTGCCAGCACTTTACTCTCCGGGAATGAGCAGTTCTTC.

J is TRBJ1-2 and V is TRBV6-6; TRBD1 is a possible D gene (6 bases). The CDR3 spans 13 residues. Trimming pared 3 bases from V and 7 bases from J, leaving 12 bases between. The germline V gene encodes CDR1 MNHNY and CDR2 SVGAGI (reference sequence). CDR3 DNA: TGTGCCAGCAGTTATGCAGGGGCTGGTGGCTACACCTTC. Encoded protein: CASSYAGAGGYTF.

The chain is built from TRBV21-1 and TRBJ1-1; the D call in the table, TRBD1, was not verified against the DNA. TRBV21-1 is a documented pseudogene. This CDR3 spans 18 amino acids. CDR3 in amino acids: CASSFRTGSESMNTEAFF. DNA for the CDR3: TGTGCCAGCAGCTTTCGGACAGGGTCAGAGTCCATGAACACTGAAGCTTTCTTT.

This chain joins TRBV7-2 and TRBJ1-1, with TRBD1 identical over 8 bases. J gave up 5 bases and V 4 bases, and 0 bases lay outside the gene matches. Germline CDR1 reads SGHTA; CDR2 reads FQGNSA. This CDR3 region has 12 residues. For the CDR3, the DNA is TGTGCCAGCAGCTGGACAGGGACTGAAGCTTTCTTT. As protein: CASSWTGTEAFF.

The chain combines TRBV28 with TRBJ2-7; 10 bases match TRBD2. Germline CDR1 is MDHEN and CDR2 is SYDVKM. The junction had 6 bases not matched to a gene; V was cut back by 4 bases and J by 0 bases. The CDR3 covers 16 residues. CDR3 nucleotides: TGTGCCAGCAGTTGGCCGGGACTAGCGACCTCCTACGAGCAGTACTTC. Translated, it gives CASSWPGLATSYEQYF.

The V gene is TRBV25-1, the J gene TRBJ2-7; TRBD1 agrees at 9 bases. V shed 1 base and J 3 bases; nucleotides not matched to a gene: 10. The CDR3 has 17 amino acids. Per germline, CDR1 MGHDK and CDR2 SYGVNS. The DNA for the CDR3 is TGTGCCAGCAGTGAATTTTTTCCGGGACAGGGATTCTACGAGCAGTACTTC. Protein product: CASSEFFPGQGFYEQYF.

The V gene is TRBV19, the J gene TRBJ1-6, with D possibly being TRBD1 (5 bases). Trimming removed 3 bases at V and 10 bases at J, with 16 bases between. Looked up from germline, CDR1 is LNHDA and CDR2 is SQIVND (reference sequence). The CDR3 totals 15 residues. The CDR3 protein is CASSMGLIIGSPLHF. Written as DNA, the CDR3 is TGTGCCAGTAGTATGGGACTCATTATCGGCTCACCCCTCCACTTT.

The CDR3 bases are TGTGCCAGCAGGTGGGGGACGGGAGCTAATGAAAAACTGTTTTTT. Translating it yields CASRWGTGANEKLFF. The chain combines TRBV7-8 with TRBJ1-4; TRBD1 might be the D (5 bases). Germline V CDR1 and CDR2: SGHVS, FQNEAQ. The CDR3 extends over 15 amino acids. V lost 6 bases, J lost 3 bases, and 14 bases lay in between.

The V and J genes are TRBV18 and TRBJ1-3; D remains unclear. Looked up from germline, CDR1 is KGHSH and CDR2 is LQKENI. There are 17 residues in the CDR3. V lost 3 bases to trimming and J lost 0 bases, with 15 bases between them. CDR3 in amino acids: CASSPSTPASSGNTIYF. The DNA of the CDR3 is TGTGCCAGCTCACCCTCGACACCCGCGAGCTCTGGAAACACCATATATTTT.

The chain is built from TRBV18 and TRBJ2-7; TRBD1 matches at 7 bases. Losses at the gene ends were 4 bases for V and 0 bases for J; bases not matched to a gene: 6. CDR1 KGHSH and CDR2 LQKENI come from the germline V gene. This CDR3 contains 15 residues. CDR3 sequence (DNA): TGTGCCAGCTCACTGACAGGGTTAAGCTCCTACGAGCAGTACTTC. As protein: CASSLTGLSSYEQYF.

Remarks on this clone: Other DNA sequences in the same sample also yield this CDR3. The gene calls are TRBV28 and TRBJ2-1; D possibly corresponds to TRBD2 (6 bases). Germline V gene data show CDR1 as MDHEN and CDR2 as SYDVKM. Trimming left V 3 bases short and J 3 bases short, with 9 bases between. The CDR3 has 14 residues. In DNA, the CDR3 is TGTGCCAGCAGTTTTAGGCGGGGCTACAATGAGCAGTTCTTC. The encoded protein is CASSFRRGYNEQFF.

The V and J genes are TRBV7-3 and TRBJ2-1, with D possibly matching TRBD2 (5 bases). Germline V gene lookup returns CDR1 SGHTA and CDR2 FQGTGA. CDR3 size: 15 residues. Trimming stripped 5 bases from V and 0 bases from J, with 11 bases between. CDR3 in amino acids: CASSPHGSSYNEQFF. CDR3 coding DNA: TGTGCCAGCAGCCCCCATGGGAGCTCCTACAATGAGCAGTTCTTC.

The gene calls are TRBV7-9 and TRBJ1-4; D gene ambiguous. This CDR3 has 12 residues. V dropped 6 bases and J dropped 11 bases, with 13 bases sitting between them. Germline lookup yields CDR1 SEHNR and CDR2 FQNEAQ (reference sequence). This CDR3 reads CASRTPLGKLFF. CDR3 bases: TGTGCCAGCAGGACCCCCCTCGGGAAACTGTTTTTT.

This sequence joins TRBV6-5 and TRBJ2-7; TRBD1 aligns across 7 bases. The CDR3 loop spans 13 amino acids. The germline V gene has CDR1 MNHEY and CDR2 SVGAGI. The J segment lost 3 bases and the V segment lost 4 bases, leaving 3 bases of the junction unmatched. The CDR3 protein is CASSSGQNYEQYF. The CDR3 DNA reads TGTGCCAGCAGTTCGGGACAGAACTACGAGCAGTACTTC.